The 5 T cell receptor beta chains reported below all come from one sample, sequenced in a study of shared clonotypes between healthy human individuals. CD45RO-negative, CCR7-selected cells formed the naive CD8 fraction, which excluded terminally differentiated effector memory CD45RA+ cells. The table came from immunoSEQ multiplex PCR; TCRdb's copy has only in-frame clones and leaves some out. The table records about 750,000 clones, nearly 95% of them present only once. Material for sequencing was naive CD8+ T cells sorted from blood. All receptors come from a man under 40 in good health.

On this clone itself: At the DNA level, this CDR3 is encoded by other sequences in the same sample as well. The CDR3, as DNA: TGTGCCAGCAGCTCGGGACTAGCGGGACCGTACAATGAGCAGTTCTTC. This codes for CASSSGLAGPYNEQFF. The gene calls are TRBV7-9 and TRBJ2-1; 13 bases align to TRBD2. The germline V gene has CDR1 SEHNR and CDR2 FQNEAQ (reference sequence). V shed 4 bases and J 4 bases; nucleotides not matched to a gene: 4. The CDR3 contains 16 residues.

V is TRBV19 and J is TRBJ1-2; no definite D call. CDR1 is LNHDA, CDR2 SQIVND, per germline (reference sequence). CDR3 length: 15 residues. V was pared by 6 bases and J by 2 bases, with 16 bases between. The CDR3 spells CASSPAGYENYGYTF. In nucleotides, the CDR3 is TGTGCCAGTAGCCCAGCCGGATACGAAAACTATGGCTACACCTTC.

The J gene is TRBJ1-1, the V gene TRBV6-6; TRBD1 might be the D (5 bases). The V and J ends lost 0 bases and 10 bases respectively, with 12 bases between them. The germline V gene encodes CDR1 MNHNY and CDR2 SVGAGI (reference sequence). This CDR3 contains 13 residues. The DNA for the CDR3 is TGTGCCAGCAGTTACTCAGGGGACCCCGGAGCTTTCTTT. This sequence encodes CASSYSGDPGAFF.

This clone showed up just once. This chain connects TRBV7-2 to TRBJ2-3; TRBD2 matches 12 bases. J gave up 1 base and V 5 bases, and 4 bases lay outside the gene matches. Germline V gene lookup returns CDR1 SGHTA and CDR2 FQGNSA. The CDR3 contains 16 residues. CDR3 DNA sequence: TGTGCCAGCAGCGAAGGACTAGCGGGACGCACAGATACGCAGTATTTT. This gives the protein CASSEGLAGRTDTQYF. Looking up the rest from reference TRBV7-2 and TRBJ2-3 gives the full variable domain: GAGVSQSPSNKVTEKGKDVELRCDPISGHTALYWYRQSLGQGLEFLIYFQGNSAPDKSGLPSDRFSAERTGGSVSTLTIQRTQQEDSAVYLCASSEGLAGRTDTQYFGPGTRLTVL.

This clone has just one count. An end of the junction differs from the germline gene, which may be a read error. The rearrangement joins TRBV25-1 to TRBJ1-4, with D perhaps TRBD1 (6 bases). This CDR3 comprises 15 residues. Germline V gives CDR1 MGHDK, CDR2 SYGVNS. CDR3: CASSGNRATDEKLFF. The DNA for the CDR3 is TGTGCCAGCAGTGGGAACAGGGCAACTGATGAAAAACTGTTTTTT.